The clone carrying this TCR beta chain was observed a handful of times. Its antigen is unidentified. As the library was built, unique molecular identifiers were attached to individual cDNA molecules. TCRdb reprocessed the RACE reads via MiXCR and lists one record per CDR3 protein. The sample consists of about 260,000 distinct CDR3 sequences, approximately 8.4% of them appearing once. The entry originates in a study of human T cells and chemical hapten exposure. V was clipped by 5 bases and J by 4 bases, with 21 bases between them. Germline values: CDR1 MNHNY, CDR2 SVGAGI (reference sequence). This CDR3 is 17 amino acids long. Time point: pre-sensitization, week 0. Treatment given: therapeutic diphenylcyclopropenone sensitization with weekly scalp DPC. The study, taken as a whole, reports: A positive correlation with patch test score was found for PT1 expanded TCR counts. Expanded TCRs grouped into significantly more large CDR3 similarity clusters than controls produced.

The rearrangement links TRBV6-6 to TRBJ2-4; perhaps TRBD1 as D (6 bases). Sample: whole blood, taken in connection with sensitization to the hapten diphenylcyclopropenone (DPC). The clonotype comes from a woman in her thirties or forties with alopecia areata. Some clones in this sample may be carry-over from other donors' samples. CDR3 nucleotide sequence: TGTGCCAGCAGTCCTACCTCGCCCCAGGACAGAAAAAACATTCAGTACTTC. Its translation: CASSPTSPQDRKNIQYF.